The 13 T cell receptor beta chains listed next were all sequenced from one sample in a study of neurological immune-mediated disorders. TCRdb ran MiXCR on the 5' RACE reads and lists one entry per CDR3 protein. The data show about 50,000 distinct CDR3 sequences, over 15% seen once. Input material: PBMCs. The receptors derive from a man aged 55 to 70 in good health.

This clonotype has at least ten counts. The rearrangement uses TRBV7-2 and TRBJ2-7; TRBD2 matches at 14 bases. Germline CDR1 is SGHTA and CDR2 is FQGNSA. There are 15 residues in the CDR3. The V and J ends lost 3 bases and 5 bases, in that order; junction bases with no gene match: 3. CDR3 sequence: CASSLGLAGVHEQYF. DNA for the CDR3: TGTGCCAGCAGCTTGGGACTAGCGGGAGTTCACGAGCAGTACTTC. The complete variable domain, with remaining parts taken from reference TRBV7-2 and TRBJ2-7, reads GAGVSQSPSNKVTEKGKDVELRCDPISGHTALYWYRQSLGQGLEFLIYFQGNSAPDKSGLPSDRFSAERTGGSVSTLTIQRTQQEDSAVYLCASSLGLAGVHEQYFGPGTRLTVT.

This clonotype was seen many times. CDR3 DNA: TGTGCCAGCAGCTTAGCCGGGGGGCACGCAGATACGCAGTATTTT. This encodes CASSLAGGHADTQYF. The chain has TRBV7-2 and TRBJ2-3; a possible D gene is TRBD2 (7 bases). From germline, CDR1 is SGHTA and CDR2 FQGNSA. V lost 0 bases to trimming and J lost 4 bases, with 11 bases between them. The CDR3 totals 15 residues.

This clonotype was counted at least ten times. The chain combines TRBV4-2 with TRBJ1-2; D not resolved. Germline CDR1 reads LGHNA; CDR2 reads YNFKEQ. The V and J ends lost 3 bases and 5 bases respectively, with 7 bases between them. This CDR3 comprises 12 residues. CDR3 DNA sequence: TGTGCCAGCAGCCAGGAAGGGTATGGCTACACCTTC. Translating it yields CASSQEGYGYTF.

Ten or more counts support this clonotype. V is TRBV6-2 or TRBV6-3 and J is TRBJ1-5; TRBD1 matches 7 bases. CDR1 and CDR2 (germline): MNHEY, SVGEGT. The CDR3 is made up of 15 amino acids. V lost 0 bases and J lost 6; bases outside the gene matches: 5. The CDR3 protein is CASSYSDRVTQPQHF. CDR3 sequence (DNA): TGTGCCAGCAGTTACTCCGACAGGGTGACTCAGCCCCAGCATTTT.

The rearrangement links TRBV5-1 to TRBJ1-1; 10 positions agree with TRBD1. This CDR3 is 13 amino acids long. V shed 2 bases and J 8 bases; nucleotides not matched to a gene: 3. Looked up from germline, CDR1 is SGHRS and CDR2 is YFSETQ. CDR3 nucleotide sequence: TGCGCCAGCAGCTTTGACAGGGGGCTCGAAGCTTTCTTT. It translates to CASSFDRGLEAFF.

This clonotype has a count of ten or more. V and J are TRBV11-2 and TRBJ2-3; no clear D gene. V lost 1 base and J lost 2, with 10 bases in between. This CDR3 is built from 15 residues. Germline V gives CDR1 SGHAT, CDR2 FQNNGV. CDR3 loop: CASSLVPGYTDTQYF. CDR3 DNA sequence: TGTGCCAGCAGCTTAGTCCCCGGGTACACAGATACGCAGTATTTT.

This clonotype came up many times. This rearrangement joins TRBV7-2 to TRBJ1-5; 8 bases are shared with TRBD1. V lost 5 bases, J lost 5 bases, and 8 bases stayed unmatched. There are 15 residues in the CDR3. Germline V lookup: CDR1 SGHTA, CDR2 FQGNSA. CDR3 coding DNA: TGTGCCAGCAGCCCTCGGACAGGGTGGGATCAGCCCCAGCATTTT. Its translation: CASSPRTGWDQPQHF.

This clonotype was counted between two and nine times. The rearrangement links TRBV5-1 to TRBJ2-5, with D tentatively TRBD1 (5 bases). CDR1 is SGHRS, CDR2 YFSETQ, per germline. This CDR3 contains 15 residues. V was shortened by 6 bases and J by 0 bases, with 15 bases between the two germline ends. The CDR3 region has the DNA TGCGCCAGCACCGTCGACAGCCCGTACCAAGAGACCCAGTACTTC. It codes for CASTVDSPYQETQYF.

As for this clonotype: It may be a read error: a sequence one base away is much more abundant. V gene TRBV7-8 combines with J gene TRBJ2-3; weak D call: TRBD1 (6 bases). The CDR3 consists of 15 residues. Looked up from germline, CDR1 is SGHVS and CDR2 is FQNEAQ. CDR3 residues: CASSLVDMGADTHYF. The CDR3 region has the DNA TGTGCCAGCAGCTTAGTGGATATGGGGGCTGATACGCATTATTTT.

This clonotype occurred many times. The V and J genes are TRBV18 and TRBJ2-3; TRBD2 aligns across 8 bases. CDR1 is KGHSH, CDR2 LQKENI, per germline. The CDR3 is 15 residues long. Unmatched junction bases numbered 5, after V lost 2 bases and J lost 4 bases. The CDR3 DNA reads as TGTGCCAGCTCACCAAGCGGGAGAGTGGCAGATACGCAGTATTTT. The encoded protein is CASSPSGRVADTQYF.

This clonotype occurred many times. The chain uses TRBV5-1 and TRBJ2-5; unclear D gene. Germline V gene data show CDR1 as SGHRS and CDR2 as YFSETQ. Trimming removed 3 bases at V and 2 bases at J, with 11 bases between. The CDR3 is 14 amino acids. As DNA, the CDR3 is TGCGCCAGCAGCTCTCAACACGTACAAGAGACCCAGTACTTC. Protein sequence: CASSSQHVQETQYF.

At least ten counts were recorded for this clonotype. The chain links TRBV29-1 to TRBJ2-1; perhaps TRBD1 as D (6 bases). This CDR3 is 16 amino acids long. Germline V gives CDR1 SQVTM, CDR2 ANQGSEA. Deletions cut 0 bases from V and 1 base from J, with 13 bases between. The CDR3, as DNA: TGCAGCGTTGAAGATACGCAGGGGTGGTCCTACAATGAGCAGTTCTTC. The encoded protein is CSVEDTQGWSYNEQFF.

This clonotype was counted ten times or more. The chain recombines TRBV20-1 with TRBJ2-3; 9 bases agree with TRBD2. V was pared by 3 bases and J by 4 bases, with 11 bases of the junction left unmatched. CDR3 size: 16 residues. Germline loops: CDR1 DFQATT, CDR2 SNEGSKA (reference sequence). DNA of the CDR3: TGCAGTGCTAGGGGGAGGGCGGGAGGGCCTTCAGATACGCAGTATTTT. Translated: CSARGRAGGPSDTQYF.